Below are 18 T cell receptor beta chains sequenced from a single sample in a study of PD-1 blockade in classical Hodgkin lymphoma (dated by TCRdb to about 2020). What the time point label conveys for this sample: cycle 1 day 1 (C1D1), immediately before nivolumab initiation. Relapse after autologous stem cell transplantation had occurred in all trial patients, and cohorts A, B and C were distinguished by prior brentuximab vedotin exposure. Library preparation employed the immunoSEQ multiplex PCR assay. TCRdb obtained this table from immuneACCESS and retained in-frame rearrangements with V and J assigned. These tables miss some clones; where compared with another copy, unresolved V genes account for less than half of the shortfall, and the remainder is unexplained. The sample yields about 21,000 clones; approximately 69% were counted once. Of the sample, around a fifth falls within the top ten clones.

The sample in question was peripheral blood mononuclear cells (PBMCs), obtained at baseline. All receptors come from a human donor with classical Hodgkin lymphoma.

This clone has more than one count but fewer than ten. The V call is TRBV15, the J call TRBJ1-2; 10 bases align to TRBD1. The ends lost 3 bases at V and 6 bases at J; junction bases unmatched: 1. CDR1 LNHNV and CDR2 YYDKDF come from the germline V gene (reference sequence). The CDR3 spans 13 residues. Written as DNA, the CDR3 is TGTGCCACCAGCAGGGGACAGGGGAATGGCTACACCTTC. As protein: CATSRGQGNGYTF.

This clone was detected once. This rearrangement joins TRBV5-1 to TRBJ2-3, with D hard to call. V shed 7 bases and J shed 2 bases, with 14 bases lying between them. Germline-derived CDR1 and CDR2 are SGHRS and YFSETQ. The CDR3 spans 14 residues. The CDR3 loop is CASHLNGFTDTQYF. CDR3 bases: TGCGCCAGCCACTTAAACGGGTTCACAGATACGCAGTATTTT. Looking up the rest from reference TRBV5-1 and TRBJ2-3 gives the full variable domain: KAGVTQTPRYLIKTRGQQVTLSCSPISGHRSVSWYQQTPGQGLQFLFEYFSETQRNKGNFPGRFSGRQFSNSRSEMNVSTLELGDSALYLCASHLNGFTDTQYFGPGTRLTVL.

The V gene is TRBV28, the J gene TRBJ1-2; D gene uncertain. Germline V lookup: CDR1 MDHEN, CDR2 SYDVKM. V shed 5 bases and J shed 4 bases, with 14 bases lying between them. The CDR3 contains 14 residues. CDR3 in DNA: TGTGCCAGCAGTCCCCGGTCGGGTAGCTATGGCTACACCTTC. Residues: CASSPRSGSYGYTF.

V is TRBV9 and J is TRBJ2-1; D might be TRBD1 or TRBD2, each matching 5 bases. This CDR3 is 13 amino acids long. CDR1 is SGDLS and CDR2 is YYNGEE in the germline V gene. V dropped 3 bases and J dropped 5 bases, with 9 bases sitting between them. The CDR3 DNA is TGTGCCAGCAGCGCGAGGGGCGACAATGAGCAGTTCTTC. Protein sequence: CASSARGDNEQFF.

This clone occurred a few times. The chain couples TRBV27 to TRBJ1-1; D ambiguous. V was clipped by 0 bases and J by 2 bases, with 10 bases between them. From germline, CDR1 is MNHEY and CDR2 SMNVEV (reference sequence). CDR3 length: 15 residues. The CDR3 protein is CASSLSLPVNTEAFF. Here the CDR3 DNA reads TGTGCCAGCAGTTTATCGTTGCCAGTCAACACTGAAGCTTTCTTT.

The CDR3 loop is CASQTGISNSPLHF. DNA for the CDR3: TGTGCCAGTCAGACAGGGATCAGCAATTCACCCCTCCACTTT. The V gene is TRBV19, the J gene TRBJ1-6; TRBD1 matches 7 bases. V gave up 8 bases and J gave up 7 bases; unmatched junction bases: 8. CDR3 length: 14 residues. Germline V gene lookup returns CDR1 LNHDA and CDR2 SQIVND (reference sequence).

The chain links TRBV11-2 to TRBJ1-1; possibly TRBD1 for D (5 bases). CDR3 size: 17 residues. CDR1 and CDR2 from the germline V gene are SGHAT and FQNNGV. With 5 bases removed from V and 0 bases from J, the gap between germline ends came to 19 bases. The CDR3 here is CASSANRDGSMNTEAFF. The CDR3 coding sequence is TGTGCCAGCAGCGCAAATCGGGACGGTTCAATGAACACTGAAGCTTTCTTT.

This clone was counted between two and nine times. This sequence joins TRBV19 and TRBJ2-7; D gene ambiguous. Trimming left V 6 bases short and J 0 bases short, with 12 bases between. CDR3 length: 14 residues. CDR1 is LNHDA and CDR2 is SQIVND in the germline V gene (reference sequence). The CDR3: CASRPLGSSYEQYF. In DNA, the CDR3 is TGTGCCAGTAGGCCGTTGGGTAGCTCCTACGAGCAGTACTTC.

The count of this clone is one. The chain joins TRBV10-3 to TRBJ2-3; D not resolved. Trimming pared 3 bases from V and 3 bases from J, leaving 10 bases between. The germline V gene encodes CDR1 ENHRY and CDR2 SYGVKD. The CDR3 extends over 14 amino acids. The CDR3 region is CAISDGLGTDTQYF. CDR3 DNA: TGTGCCATCAGTGACGGATTAGGGACAGATACGCAGTATTTT.

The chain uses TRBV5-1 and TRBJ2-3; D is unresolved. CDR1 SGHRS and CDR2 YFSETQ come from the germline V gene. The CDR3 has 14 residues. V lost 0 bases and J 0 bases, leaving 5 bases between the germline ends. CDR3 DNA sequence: TGCGCCAGCAGCTTGGGCTTCAGCACAGATACGCAGTATTTT. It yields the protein CASSLGFSTDTQYF.

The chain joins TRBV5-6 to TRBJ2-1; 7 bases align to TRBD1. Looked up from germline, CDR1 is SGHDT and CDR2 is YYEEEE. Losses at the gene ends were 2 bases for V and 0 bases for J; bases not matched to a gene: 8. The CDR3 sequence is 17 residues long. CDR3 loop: CASSFDRDGYSYNEQFF. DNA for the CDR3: TGTGCCAGCAGCTTCGACAGGGACGGGTACTCCTACAATGAGCAGTTCTTC.

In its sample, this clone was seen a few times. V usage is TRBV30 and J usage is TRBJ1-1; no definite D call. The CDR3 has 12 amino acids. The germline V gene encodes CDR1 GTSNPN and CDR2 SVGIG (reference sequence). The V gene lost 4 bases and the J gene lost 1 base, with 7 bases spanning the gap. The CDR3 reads CAWKYRNTEAFF. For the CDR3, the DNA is TGTGCCTGGAAGTACAGGAACACTGAAGCTTTCTTT. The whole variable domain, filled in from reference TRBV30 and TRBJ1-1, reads SQTIHQWPATLVQPVGSPLSLECTVEGTSNPNLYWYRQAAGRGLQLLFYSVGIGQISSEVPQNLSASRPQDRQFILSSKKLLLSDSGFYLCAWKYRNTEAFFGQGTRLTVV.

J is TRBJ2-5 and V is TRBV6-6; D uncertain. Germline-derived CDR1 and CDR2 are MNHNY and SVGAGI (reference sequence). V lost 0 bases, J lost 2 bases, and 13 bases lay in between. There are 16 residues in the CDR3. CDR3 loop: CASSYSNYGPQETQYF. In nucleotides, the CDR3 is TGTGCCAGCAGTTACTCGAATTACGGGCCTCAAGAGACCCAGTACTTC.

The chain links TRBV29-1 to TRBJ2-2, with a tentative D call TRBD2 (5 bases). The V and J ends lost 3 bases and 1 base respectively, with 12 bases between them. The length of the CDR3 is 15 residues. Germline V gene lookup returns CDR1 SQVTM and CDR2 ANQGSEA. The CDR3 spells CSVDARVGNTGELFF. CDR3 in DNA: TGCAGCGTTGACGCGAGGGTGGGGAACACCGGGGAGCTGTTTTTT.

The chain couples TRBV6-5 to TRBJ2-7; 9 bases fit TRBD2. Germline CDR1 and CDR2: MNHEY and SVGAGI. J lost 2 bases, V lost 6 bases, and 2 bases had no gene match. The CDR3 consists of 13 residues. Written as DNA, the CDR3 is TGTGCCAGCAGACGACTAGCGGCCTACGAGCAGTACTTC. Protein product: CASRRLAAYEQYF.

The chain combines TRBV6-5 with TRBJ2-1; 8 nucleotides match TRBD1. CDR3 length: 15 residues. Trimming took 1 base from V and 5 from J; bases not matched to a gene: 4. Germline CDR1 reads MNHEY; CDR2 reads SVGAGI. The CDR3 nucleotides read TGTGCCAGCAGTTACTTCGGACAGGGCGACAATGAGCAGTTCTTC. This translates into CASSYFGQGDNEQFF.

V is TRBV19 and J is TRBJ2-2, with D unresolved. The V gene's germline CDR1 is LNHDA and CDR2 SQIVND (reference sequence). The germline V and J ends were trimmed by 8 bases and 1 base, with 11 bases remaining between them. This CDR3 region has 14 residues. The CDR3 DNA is TGTGCCAGTCACGAGACTTTGAACACCGGGGAGCTGTTTTTT. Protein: CASHETLNTGELFF.

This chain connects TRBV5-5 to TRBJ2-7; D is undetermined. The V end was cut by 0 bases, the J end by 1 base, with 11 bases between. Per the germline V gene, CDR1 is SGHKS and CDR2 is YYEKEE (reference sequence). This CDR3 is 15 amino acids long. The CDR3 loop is CASSLGGDWSYEQYF. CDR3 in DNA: TGTGCCAGCAGCTTGGGGGGTGATTGGTCCTACGAGCAGTACTTC.